This T cell receptor (beta chain) was documented in a study of T cells after yellow fever vaccination. TCRdb recomputed calls from the 5' RACE reads with MiXCR, one row per CDR3 protein. The repertoire holds 350,000 to 450,000 distinct CDR3 sequences, with about 6.2% as singletons. V was clipped by 3 bases and J by 7 bases; unmatched bases: 9. The CDR3 has 16 residues. Looked up from germline, CDR1 is DFQATT and CDR2 is SNEGSKA (reference sequence). This rearrangement joins TRBV20-1 to TRBJ2-2, with 12 bases matching TRBD2. The clonotype originates from a man aged 25 to 40 who received the YFV17D yellow fever vaccine. This sample comprised PBMCs, obtained 5 days after the yellow fever booster vaccination. CDR3 protein: CSASDRLAGGFGELFF. The CDR3 coding sequence is TGCAGTGCTAGCGACCGTCTAGCGGGAGGGTTCGGGGAGCTGTTTTTT.